This T cell receptor (beta chain) comes out of a study of beta chain features in type 1 diabetes. Study conclusions and caveats: Type 1 diabetes patients showed a moderate but significant shortening of TCRB CDR3s in all four CD4+ subsets.

CDR1 is SSHAT, CDR2 FNYEAQ, per germline (reference sequence). This CDR3 has 14 residues. The sequenced template was cDNA made from the entire isolated RNA. Sequencing used immunoSEQ multiplex PCR; TCRdb keeps in-frame clones, though not all of them. The sample carries over 600,000 clones, under 15% recorded once. This clone has just a few counts. Antigen: not known. The junction shows a germline mismatch at one end, possibly a read error. Sequencing was performed on naive CD4+ T cells from blood. The clonotype comes from a young man with type 1 diabetes. The rearrangement joins TRBV7-7 to TRBJ2-7; TRBD1 matches at 7 bases. The CDR3: CASSPSGTAREQYF. CDR3 coding DNA: TGTGCTAGCAGCCCATCCGGGACAGCCCGCGAGCAGTACTTC.